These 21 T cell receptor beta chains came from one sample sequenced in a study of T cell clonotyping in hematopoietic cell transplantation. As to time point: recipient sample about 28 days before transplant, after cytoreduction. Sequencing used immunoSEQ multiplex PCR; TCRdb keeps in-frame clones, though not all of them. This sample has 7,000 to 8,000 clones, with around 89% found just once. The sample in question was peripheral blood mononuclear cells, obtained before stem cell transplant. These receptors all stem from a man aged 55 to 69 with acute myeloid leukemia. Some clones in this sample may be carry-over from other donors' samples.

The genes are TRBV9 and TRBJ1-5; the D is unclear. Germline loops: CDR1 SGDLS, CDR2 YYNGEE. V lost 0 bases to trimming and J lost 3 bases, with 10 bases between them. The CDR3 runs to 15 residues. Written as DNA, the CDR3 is TGTGCCAGCAGCGTAGGCGGCGGCCCCAATCAGCCCCAGCATTTT. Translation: CASSVGGGPNQPQHF.

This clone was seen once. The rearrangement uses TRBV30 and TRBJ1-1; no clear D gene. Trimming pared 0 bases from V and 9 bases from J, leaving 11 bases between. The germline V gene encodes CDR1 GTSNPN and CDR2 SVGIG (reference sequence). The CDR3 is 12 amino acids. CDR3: CAWSVPGVKAFF. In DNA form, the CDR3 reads TGTGCCTGGAGTGTCCCCGGGGTGAAAGCTTTCTTT.

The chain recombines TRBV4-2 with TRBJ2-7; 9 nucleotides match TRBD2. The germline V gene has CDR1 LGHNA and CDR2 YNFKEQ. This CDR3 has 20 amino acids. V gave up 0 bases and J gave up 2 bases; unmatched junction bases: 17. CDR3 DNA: TGTGCCAGCAGCCAAGATCTACTCGACGCTAGCGGGACCAAAACCTACGAGCAGTACTTC. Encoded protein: CASSQDLLDASGTKTYEQYF.

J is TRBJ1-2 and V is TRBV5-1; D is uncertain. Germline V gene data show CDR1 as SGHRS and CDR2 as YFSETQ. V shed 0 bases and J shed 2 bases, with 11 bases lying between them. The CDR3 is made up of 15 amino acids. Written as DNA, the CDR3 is TGCGCCAGCAGCTTGGGGCCAAATATCAACTATGGCTACACCTTC. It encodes CASSLGPNINYGYTF.

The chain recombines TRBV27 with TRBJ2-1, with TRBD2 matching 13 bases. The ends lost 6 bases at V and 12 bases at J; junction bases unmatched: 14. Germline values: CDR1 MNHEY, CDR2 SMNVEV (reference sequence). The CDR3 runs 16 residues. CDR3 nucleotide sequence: TGTGCCAGCAGCGACTGGACTAGCGGGGGCTCATTTGGGCAGTTCTTC. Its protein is CASSDWTSGGSFGQFF.

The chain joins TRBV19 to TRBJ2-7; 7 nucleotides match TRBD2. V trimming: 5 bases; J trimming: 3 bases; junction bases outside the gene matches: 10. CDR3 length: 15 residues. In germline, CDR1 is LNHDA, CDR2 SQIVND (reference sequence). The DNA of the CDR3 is TGTGCCAGTAGTTTAGGTGAAGCGGGAATCTACGAGCAGTACTTC. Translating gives CASSLGEAGIYEQYF.

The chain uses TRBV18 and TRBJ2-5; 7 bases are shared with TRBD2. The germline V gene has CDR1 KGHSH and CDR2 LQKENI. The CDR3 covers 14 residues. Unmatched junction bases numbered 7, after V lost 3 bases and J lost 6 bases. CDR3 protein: CASSPVRGEKTQYF. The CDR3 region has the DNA TGTGCCAGCTCACCGGTACGGGGGGAAAAGACCCAGTACTTC.

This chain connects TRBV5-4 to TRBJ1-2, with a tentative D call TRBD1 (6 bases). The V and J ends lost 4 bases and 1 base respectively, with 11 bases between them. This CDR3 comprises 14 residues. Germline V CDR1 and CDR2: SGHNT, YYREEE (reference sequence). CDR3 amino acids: CASSLQGFNYGYTF. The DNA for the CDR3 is TGTGCCAGCAGCCTTCAGGGGTTTAACTATGGCTACACCTTC.

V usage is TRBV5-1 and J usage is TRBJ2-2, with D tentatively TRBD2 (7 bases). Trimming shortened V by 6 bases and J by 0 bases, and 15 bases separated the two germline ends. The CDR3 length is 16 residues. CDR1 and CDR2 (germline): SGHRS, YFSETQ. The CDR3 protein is CASIEGGGPNTGELFF. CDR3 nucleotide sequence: TGCGCCAGCATTGAAGGCGGGGGCCCGAACACCGGGGAGCTGTTTTTT.

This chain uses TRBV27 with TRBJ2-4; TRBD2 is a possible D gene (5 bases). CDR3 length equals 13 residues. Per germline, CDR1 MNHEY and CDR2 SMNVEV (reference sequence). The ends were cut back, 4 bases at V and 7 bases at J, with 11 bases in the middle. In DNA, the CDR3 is TGTGCCAGCAGTTCCTTAGGACTGAACATTCAGTACTTC. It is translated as CASSSLGLNIQYF.

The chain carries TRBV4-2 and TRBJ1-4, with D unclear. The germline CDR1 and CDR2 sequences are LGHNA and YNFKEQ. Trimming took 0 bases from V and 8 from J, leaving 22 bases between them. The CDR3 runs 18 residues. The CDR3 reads CASSQDPQAPRGGEKLFF. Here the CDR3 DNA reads TGTGCCAGCAGCCAAGACCCCCAAGCGCCTCGGGGTGGAGAAAAACTGTTTTTT.

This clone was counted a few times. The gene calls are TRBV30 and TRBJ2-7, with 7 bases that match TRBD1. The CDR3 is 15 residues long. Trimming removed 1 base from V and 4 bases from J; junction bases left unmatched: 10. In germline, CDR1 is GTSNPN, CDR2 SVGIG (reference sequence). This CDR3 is CAWSGIRQGRYEQYF. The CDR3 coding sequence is TGTGCCTGGAGTGGAATTAGACAGGGTCGATACGAGCAGTACTTC.

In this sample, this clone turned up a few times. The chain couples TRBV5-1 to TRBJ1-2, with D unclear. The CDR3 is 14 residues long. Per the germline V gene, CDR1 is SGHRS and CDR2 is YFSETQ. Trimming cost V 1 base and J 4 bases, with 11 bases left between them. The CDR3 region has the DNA TGCGCCAGCAGCTTGCTCGGGGTAGGCTATGGCTACACCTTC. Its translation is CASSLLGVGYGYTF.

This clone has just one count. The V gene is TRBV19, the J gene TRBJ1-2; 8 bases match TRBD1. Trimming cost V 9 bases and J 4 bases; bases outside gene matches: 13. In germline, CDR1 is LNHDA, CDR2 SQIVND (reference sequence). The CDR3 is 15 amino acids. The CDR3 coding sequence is TGTGCCAGCAAACCGGGACAGGCTTTCAGCTATGGCTACACCTTC. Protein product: CASKPGQAFSYGYTF.

CDR3 in amino acids: CASTKTPDEGHGYTF. The CDR3 DNA reads as TGTGCCAGCACCAAGACCCCGGATGAAGGGCATGGCTACACCTTC. This rearrangement joins TRBV6-5 to TRBJ1-2; no clear D gene. Germline lookup yields CDR1 MNHEY and CDR2 SVGAGI. V shed 7 bases and J shed 6 bases, with 21 bases lying between them. This CDR3 has 15 residues.

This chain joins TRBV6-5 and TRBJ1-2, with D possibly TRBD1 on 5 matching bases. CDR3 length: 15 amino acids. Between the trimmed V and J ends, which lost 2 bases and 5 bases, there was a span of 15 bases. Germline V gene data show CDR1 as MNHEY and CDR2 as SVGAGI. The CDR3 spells CASSYLPGREYGYTF. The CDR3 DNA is TGTGCCAGCAGTTACCTGCCTGGCAGGGAATATGGCTACACCTTC.

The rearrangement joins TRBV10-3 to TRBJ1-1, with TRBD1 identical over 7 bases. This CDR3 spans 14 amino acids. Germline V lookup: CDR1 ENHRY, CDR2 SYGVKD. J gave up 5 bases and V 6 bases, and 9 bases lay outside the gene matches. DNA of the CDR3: TGTGCCATCAGCCAGGGGGACTTGGCTACTGAAGCTTTCTTT. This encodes CAISQGDLATEAFF.

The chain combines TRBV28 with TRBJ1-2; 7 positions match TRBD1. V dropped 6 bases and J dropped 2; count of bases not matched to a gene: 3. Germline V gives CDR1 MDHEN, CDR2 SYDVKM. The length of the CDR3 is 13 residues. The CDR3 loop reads CASRTTGNYGYTF. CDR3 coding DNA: TGTGCCAGCAGAACGACAGGGAACTATGGCTACACCTTC.

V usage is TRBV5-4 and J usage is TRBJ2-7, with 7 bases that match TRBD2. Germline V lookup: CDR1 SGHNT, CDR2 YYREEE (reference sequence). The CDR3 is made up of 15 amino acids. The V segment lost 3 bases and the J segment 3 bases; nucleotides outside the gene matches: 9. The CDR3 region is CASSSPTERGYEQYF. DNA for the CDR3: TGTGCCAGCAGCTCTCCGACTGAGCGGGGCTACGAGCAGTACTTC.

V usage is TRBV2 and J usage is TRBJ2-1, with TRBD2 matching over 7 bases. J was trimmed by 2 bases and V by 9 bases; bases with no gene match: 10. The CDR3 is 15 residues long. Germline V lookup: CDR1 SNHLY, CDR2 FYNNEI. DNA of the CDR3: TGTGCCAGGACGTTGGCTAGCGGAGCCTACAATGAGCAGTTCTTC. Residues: CARTLASGAYNEQFF. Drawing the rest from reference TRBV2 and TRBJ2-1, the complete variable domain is EPEVTQTPSHQVTQMGQEVILRCVPISNHLYFYWYRQILGQKVEFLVSFYNNEISEKSEIFDDQFSVERPDGSNFTLKIRSTKLEDSAMYFCARTLASGAYNEQFFGPGTRLTVL.

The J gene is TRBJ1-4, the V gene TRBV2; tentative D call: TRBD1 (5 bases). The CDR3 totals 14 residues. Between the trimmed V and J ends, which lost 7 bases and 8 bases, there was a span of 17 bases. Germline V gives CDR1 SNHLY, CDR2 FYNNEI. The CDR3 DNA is TGTGCCAGCACGAAGGGGACCAGGCCGGAAAAACTGTTTTTT. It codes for CASTKGTRPEKLFF. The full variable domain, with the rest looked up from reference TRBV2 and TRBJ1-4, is EPEVTQTPSHQVTQMGQEVILRCVPISNHLYFYWYRQILGQKVEFLVSFYNNEISEKSEIFDDQFSVERPDGSNFTLKIRSTKLEDSAMYFCASTKGTRPEKLFFGSGTQLSVL.